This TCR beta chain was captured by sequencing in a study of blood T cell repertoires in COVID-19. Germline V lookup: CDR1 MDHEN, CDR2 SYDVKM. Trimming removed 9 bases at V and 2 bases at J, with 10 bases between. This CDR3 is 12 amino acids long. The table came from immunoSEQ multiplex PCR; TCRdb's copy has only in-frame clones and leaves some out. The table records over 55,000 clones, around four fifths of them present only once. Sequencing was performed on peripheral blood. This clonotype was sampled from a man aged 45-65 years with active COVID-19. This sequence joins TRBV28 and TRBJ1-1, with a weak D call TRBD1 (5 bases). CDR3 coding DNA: TGTGCCAGTACCGGGGGAAACACTGAAGCTTTCTTT. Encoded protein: CASTGGNTEAFF.